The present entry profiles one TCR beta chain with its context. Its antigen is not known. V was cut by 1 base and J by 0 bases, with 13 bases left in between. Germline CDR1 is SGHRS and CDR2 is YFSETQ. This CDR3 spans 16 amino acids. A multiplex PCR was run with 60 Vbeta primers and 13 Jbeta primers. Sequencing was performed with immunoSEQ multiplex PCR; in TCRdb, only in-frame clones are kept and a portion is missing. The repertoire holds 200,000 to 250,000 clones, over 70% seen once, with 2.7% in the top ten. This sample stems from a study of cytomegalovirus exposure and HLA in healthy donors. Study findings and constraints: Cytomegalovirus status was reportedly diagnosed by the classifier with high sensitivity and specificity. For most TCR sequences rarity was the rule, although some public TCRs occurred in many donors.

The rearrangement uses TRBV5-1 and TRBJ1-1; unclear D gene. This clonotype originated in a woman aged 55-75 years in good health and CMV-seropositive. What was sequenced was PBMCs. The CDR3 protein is CASSLLARDMNTEAFF. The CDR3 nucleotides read TGCGCCAGCAGCTTGTTGGCTCGCGACATGAACACTGAAGCTTTCTTT.